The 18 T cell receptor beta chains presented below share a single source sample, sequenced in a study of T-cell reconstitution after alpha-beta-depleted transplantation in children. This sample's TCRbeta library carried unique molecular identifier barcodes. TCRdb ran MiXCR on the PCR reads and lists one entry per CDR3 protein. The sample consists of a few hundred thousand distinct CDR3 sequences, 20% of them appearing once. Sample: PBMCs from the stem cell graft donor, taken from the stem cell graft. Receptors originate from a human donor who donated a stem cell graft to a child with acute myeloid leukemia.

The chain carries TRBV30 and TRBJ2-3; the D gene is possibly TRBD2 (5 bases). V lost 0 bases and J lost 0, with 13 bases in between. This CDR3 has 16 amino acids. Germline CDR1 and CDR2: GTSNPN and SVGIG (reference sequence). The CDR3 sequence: CAWSVGGLPSTDTQYF. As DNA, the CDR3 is TGTGCCTGGAGTGTAGGAGGTCTGCCTAGCACAGATACGCAGTATTTT.

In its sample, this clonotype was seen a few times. The CDR3 DNA is TGCAGTGCTAGCCCAATGGCGGGAGTTAACACCGGGGAGCTGTTTTTT. This sequence encodes CSASPMAGVNTGELFF. This rearrangement joins TRBV20-1 to TRBJ2-2, with TRBD2 matching over 7 bases. CDR1 and CDR2 (germline): DFQATT, SNEGSKA (reference sequence). With V trimmed by 3 bases and J by 2 bases, 9 bases remained unmatched. The CDR3 length is 16 residues.

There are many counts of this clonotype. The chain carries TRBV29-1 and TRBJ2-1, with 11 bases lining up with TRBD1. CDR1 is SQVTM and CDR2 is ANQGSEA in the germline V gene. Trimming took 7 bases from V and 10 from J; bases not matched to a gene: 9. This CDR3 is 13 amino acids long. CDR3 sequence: CSAGTGGRSEQFF. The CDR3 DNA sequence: TGCAGCGCCGGGACAGGGGGTAGAAGCGAGCAGTTCTTC.

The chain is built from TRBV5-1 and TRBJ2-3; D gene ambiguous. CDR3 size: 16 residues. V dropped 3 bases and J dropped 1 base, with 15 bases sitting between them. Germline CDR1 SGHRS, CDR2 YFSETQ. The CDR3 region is CASSSIPAMRTDTQYF. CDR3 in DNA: TGCGCCAGCAGCTCGATACCTGCTATGCGCACAGATACGCAGTATTTT.

This CDR3 reads CASSPGQLHSPLHF. CDR3 bases: TGTGCCAGCAGCCCCGGGCAGCTGCATTCACCCCTCCACTTT. The V gene is TRBV28, the J gene TRBJ1-6; D not certain. Germline loops: CDR1 MDHEN, CDR2 SYDVKM. Trimming cost V 6 bases and J 8 bases, with 14 bases left between them. CDR3 size: 14 residues.

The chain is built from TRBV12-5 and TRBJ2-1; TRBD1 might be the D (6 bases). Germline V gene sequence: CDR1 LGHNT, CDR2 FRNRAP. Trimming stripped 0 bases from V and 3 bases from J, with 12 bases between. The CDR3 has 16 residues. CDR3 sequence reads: CASGLVLRGLYNEQFF. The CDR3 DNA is TGTGCTAGTGGTTTGGTACTCAGGGGCCTCTACAATGAGCAGTTCTTC.

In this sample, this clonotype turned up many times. CDR3 DNA sequence: TGTGCCAGCAGGCACAGGGTATCTCTCGAGCAGTACTTC. The encoded protein is CASRHRVSLEQYF. The chain joins TRBV25-1 to TRBJ2-7, with D maybe TRBD1 (6 bases). Germline V gene lookup returns CDR1 MGHDK and CDR2 SYGVNS. This CDR3 is 13 amino acids long. V shed 6 bases and J shed 6 bases, with 15 bases lying between them.

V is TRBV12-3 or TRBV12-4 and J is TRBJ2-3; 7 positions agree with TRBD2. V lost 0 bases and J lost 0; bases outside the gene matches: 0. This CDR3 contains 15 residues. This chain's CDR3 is CASSLARGSTDTQYF. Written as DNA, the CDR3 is TGTGCCAGCAGTTTAGCGCGGGGGAGCACAGATACGCAGTATTTT.

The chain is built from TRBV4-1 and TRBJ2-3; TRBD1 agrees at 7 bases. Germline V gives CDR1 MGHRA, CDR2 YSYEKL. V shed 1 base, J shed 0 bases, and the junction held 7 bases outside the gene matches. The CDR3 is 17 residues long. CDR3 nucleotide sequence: TGCGCCAGCAGCCAAGGACCTACAGGGGCTAGCACAGATACGCAGTATTTT. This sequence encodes CASSQGPTGASTDTQYF.

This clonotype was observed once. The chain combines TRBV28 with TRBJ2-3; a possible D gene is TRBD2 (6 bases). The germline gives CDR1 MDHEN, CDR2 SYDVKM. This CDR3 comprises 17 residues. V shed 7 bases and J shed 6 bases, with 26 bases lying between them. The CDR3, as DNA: TGTGCCAGCAACCCAAGAAGAACTCGGCGGGACGTGGATACGCAGTATTTT. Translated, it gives CASNPRRTRRDVDTQYF.

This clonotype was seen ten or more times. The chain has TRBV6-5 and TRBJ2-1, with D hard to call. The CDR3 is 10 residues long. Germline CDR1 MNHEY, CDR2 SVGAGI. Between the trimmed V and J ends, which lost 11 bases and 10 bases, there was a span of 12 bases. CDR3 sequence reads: CASGVREQFF. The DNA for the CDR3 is TGTGCCTCGGGCGTGAGAGAGCAGTTCTTC.

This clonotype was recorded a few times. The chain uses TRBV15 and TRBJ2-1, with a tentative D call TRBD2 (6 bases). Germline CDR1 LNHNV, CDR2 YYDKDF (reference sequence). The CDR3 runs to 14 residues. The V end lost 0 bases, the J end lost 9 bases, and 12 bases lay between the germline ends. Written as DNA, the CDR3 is TGTGCCACCAGCAGAGAGGAGGGGTGGGGTGAGCAGTTCTTC. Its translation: CATSREEGWGEQFF. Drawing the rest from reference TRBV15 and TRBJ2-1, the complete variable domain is DAMVIQNPRYQVTQFGKPVTLSCSQTLNHNVMYWYQQKSSQAPKLLFHYYDKDFNNEADTPDNFQSRRPNTSFCFLDIRSPGLGDTAMYLCATSREEGWGEQFFGPGTRLTVL.

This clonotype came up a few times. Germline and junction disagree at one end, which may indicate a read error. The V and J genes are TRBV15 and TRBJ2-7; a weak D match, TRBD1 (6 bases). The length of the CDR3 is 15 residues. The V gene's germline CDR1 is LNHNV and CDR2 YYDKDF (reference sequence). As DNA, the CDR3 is TGTGCCACCAGCGGAGACTGGGCAGGGGCCTACGAGCAGTACTTC. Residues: CATSGDWAGAYEQYF.

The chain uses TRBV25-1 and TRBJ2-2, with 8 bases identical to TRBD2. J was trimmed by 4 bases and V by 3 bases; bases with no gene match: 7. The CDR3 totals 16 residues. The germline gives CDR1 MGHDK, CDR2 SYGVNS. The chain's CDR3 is CASSDGTSGSTGELFF. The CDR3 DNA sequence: TGTGCCAGCAGTGATGGTACTAGCGGTAGCACCGGGGAGCTGTTTTTT.

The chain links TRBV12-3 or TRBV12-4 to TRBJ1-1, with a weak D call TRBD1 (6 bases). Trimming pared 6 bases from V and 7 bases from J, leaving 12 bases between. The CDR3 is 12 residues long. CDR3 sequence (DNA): TGTGCCAGCAGACTAAGGGGGTTTGAAGCTTTCTTT. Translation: CASRLRGFEAFF.

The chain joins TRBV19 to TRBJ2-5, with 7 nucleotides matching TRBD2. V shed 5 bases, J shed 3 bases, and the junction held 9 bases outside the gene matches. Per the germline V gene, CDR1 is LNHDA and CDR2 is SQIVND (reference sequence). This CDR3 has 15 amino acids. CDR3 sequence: CASSSIAAGEETQYF. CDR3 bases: TGTGCCAGTAGTTCAATCGCGGCGGGAGAAGAGACCCAGTACTTC. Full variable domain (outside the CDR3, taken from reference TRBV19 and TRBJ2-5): DGGITQSPKYLFRKEGQNVTLSCEQNLNHDAMYWYRQDPGQGLRLIYYSQIVNDFQKGDIAEGYSVSREKKESFPLTVTSAQKNPTAFYLCASSSIAAGEETQYFGPGTRLLVL.

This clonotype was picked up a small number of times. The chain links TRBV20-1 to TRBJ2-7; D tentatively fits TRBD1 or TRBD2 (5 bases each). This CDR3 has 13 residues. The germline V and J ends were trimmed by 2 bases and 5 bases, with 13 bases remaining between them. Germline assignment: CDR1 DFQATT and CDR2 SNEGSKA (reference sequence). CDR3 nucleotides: TGCAGTGCTAGATGGTCAGGGAGTCACGAGCAGTACTTC. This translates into CSARWSGSHEQYF.

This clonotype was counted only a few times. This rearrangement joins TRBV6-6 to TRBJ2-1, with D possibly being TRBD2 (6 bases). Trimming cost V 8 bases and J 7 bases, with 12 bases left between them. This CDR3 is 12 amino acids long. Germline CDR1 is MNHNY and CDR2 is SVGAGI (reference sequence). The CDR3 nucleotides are TGTGCCAGCCTCTCGGAGGGGAATGAGCAGTTCTTC. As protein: CASLSEGNEQFF.